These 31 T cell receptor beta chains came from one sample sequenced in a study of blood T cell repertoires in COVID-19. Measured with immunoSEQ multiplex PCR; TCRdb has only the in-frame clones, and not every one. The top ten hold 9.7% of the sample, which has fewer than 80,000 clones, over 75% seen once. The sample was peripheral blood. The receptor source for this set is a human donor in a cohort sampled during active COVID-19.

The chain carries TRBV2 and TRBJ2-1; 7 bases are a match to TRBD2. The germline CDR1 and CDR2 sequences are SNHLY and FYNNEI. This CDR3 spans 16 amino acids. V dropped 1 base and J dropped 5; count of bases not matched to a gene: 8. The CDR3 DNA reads TGTGCCAGCAGTGAAGACGCGGGAGTACCTGACAATGAGCAGTTCTTC. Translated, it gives CASSEDAGVPDNEQFF.

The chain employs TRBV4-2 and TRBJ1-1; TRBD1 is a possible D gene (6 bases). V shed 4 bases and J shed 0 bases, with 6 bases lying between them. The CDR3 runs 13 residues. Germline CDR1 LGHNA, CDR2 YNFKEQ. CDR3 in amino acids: CASSRTVNTEAFF. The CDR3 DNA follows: TGTGCCAGCAGCCGGACAGTGAACACTGAAGCTTTCTTT.

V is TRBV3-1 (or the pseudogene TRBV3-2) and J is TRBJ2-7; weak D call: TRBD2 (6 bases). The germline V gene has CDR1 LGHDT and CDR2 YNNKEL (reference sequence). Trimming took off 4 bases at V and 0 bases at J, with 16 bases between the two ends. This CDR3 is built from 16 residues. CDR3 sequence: CASSPGVSGHSYEQYF. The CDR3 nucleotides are TGTGCCAGCAGCCCCGGGGTTAGCGGACACTCCTACGAGCAGTACTTC.

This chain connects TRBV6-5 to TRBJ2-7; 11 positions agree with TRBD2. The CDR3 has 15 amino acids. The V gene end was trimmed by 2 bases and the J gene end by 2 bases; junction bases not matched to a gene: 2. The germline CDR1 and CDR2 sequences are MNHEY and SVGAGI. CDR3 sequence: CASSYLLAGAYEQYF. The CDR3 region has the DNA TGTGCCAGCAGTTACCTACTAGCGGGAGCCTACGAGCAGTACTTC.

CDR3 residues: CASSSDRSYGYTF. For the CDR3, the DNA is TGTGCCAGCAGCTCGGACAGGAGCTATGGCTACACCTTC. J is TRBJ1-2 and V is TRBV7-9; 7 bases match TRBD1. The germline V gene encodes CDR1 SEHNR and CDR2 FQNEAQ (reference sequence). The V segment lost 4 bases and the J segment 4 bases; nucleotides outside the gene matches: 3. The CDR3 is 13 residues long.

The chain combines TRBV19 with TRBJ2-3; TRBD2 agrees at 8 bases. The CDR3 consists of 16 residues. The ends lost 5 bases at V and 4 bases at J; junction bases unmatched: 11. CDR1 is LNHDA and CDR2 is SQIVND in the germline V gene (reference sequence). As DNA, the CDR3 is TGTGCCAGTAGTGTTGCGGGGCTAGCGGGCGCAGATACGCAGTATTTT. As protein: CASSVAGLAGADTQYF.

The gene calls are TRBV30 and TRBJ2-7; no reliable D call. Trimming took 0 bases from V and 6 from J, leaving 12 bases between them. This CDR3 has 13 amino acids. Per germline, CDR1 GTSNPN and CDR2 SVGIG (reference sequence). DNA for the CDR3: TGTGCCTGGAGTGTACGAACCCTCGGCGAGCAGTACTTC. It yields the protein CAWSVRTLGEQYF.

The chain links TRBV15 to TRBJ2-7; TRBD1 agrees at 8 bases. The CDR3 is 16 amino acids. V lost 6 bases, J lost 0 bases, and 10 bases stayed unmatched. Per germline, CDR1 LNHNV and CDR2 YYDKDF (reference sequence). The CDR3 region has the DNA TGTGCCACCAGTCTGGATCGGACAGGGAGCTCCTACGAGCAGTACTTC. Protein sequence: CATSLDRTGSSYEQYF.

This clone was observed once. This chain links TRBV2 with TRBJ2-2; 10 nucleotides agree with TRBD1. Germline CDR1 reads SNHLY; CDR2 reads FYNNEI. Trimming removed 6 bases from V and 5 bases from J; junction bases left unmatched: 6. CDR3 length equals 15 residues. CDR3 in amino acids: CASSGLGQGTGELFF. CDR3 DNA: TGTGCCAGCAGCGGATTGGGACAGGGGACCGGGGAGCTGTTTTTT.

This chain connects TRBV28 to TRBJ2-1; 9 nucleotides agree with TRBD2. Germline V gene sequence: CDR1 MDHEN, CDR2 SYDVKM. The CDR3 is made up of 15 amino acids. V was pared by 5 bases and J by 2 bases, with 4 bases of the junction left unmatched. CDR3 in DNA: TGTGCCAGCAGTAAAGCGGGAGGCCCCTACAATGAGCAGTTCTTC. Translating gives CASSKAGGPYNEQFF.

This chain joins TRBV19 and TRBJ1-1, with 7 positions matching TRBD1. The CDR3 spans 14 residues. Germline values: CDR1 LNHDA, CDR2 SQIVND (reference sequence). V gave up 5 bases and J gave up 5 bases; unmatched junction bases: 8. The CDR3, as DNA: TGTGCCAGTAGTGCTACAGGGGTGGAGACTGAAGCTTTCTTT. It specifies CASSATGVETEAFF.

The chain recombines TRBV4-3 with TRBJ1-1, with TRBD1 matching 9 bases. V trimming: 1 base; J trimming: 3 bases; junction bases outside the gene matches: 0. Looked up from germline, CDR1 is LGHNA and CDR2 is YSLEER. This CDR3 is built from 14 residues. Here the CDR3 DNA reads TGCGCCAGCAGCCAAGGACAGGGGGACACTGAAGCTTTCTTT. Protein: CASSQGQGDTEAFF.

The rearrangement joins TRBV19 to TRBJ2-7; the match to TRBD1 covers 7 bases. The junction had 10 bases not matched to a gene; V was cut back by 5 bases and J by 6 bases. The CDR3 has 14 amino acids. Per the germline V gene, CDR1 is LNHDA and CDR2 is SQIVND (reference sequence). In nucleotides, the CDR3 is TGTGCCAGTAGTTCAACAGGGGTCGCGGTCGAGCAGTACTTC. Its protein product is CASSSTGVAVEQYF. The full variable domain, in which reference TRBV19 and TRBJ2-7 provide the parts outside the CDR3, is DGGITQSPKYLFRKEGQNVTLSCEQNLNHDAMYWYRQDPGQGLRLIYYSQIVNDFQKGDIAEGYSVSREKKESFPLTVTSAQKNPTAFYLCASSSTGVAVEQYFGPGTRLTVT.

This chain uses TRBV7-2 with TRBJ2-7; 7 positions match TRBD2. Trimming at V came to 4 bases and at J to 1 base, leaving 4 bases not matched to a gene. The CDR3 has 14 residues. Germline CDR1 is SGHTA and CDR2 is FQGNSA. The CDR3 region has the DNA TGTGCCAGCAGCTCCGGGACTAAATCCTACGAGCAGTACTTC. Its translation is CASSSGTKSYEQYF.

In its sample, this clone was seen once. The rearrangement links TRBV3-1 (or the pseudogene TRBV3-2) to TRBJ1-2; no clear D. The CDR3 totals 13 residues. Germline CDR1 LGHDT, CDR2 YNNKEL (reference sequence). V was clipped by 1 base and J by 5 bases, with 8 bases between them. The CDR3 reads CASSQGRVYGYTF. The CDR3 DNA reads TGTGCCAGCAGCCAAGGGAGGGTGTATGGCTACACCTTC.

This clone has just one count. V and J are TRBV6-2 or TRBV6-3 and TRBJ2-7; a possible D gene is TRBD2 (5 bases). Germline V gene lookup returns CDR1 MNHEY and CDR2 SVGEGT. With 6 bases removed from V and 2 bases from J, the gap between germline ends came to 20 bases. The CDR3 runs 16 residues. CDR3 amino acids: CASSSIVRGDPYEQYF. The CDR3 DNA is TGTGCCAGCAGCTCCATTGTCCGGGGAGACCCCTACGAGCAGTACTTC.

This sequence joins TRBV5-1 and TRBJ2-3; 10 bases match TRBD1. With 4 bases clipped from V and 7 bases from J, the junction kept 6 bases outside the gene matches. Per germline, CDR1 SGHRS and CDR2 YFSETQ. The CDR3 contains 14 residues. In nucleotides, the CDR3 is TGCGCCAGCAGCAGGGACAGGGGAGGGAATACGCAGTATTTT. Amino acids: CASSRDRGGNTQYF.

CDR3 nucleotide sequence: TGTGCCAGCAGTTACTCTGCGGGTCGGGAGCTGTTTTTT. This encodes CASSYSAGRELFF. The genes are TRBV6-5 and TRBJ2-2; a weak D match, TRBD2 (5 bases). This CDR3 region has 13 residues. CDR1 and CDR2 (germline): MNHEY, SVGAGI. The V end lost 0 bases, the J end lost 9 bases, and 8 bases lay between the germline ends.

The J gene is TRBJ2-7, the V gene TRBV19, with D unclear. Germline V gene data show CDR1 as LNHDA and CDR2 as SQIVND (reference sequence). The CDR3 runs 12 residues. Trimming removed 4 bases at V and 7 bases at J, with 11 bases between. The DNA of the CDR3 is TGTGCCAGTAGTAGAGGAGTCGGGGAGCAGTACTTC. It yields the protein CASSRGVGEQYF.

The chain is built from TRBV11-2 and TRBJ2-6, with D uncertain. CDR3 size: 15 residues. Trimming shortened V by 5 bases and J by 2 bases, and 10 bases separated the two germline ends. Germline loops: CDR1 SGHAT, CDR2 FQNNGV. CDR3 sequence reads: CASSLYKAGANVLTF. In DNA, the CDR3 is TGTGCCAGCAGCCTATATAAAGCTGGGGCCAACGTCCTGACTTTC.

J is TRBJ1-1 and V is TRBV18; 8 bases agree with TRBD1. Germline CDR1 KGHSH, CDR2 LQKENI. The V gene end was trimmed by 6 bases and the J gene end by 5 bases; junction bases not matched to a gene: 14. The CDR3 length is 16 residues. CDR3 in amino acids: CASSPSTGGGRTEAFF. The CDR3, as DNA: TGTGCCAGCTCGCCATCAACAGGGGGAGGTCGTACTGAAGCTTTCTTT.

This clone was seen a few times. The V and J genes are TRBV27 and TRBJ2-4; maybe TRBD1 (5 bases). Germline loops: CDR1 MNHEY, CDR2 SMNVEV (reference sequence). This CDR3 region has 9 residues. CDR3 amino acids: CTQGRRGYF. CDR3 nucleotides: TGTACGCAGGGCCGAAGGGGGTACTTC.

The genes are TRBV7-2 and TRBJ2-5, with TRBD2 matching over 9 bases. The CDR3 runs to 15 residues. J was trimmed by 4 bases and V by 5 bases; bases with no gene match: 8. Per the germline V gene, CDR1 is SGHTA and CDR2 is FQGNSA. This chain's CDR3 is CASSLRSGSGETQYF. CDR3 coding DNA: TGTGCCAGCAGCCTCCGTAGCGGGAGTGGAGAGACCCAGTACTTC.

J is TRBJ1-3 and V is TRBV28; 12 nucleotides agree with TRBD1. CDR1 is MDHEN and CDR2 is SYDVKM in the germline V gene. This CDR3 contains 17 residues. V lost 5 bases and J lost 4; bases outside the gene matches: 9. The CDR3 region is CASSIISGTGGGNTIYF. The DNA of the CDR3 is TGTGCCAGCAGTATAATCTCGGGGACAGGGGGCGGAAACACCATATATTTT.

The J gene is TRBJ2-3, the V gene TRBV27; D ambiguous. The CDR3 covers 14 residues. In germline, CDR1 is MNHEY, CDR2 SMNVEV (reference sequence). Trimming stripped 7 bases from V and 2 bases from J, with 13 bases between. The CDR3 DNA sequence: TGTGCCAGCACACCAGGCAGATCCACAGATACGCAGTATTTT. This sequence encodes CASTPGRSTDTQYF.

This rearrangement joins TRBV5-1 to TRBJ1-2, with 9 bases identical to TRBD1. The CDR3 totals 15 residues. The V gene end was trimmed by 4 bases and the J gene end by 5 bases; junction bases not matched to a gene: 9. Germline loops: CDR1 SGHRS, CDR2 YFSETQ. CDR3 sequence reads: CASSQPDRGEYGYTF. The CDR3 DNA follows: TGCGCCAGCAGCCAACCAGACAGGGGGGAGTATGGCTACACCTTC.

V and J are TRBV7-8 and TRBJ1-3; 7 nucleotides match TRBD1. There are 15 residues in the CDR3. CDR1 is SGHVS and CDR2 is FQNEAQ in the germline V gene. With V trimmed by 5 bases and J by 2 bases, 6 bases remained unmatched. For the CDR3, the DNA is TGTGCCAGCAGCCCACGGACAGGAACTGGAAACACCATATATTTT. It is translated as CASSPRTGTGNTIYF. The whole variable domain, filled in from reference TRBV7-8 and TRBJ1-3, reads GAGVSQSPRYKVAKRGQDVALRCDPISGHVSLFWYQQALGQGPEFLTYFQNEAQLDKSGLPSDRFFAERPEGSVSTLKIQRTQQEDSAVYLCASSPRTGTGNTIYFGEGSWLTVV.

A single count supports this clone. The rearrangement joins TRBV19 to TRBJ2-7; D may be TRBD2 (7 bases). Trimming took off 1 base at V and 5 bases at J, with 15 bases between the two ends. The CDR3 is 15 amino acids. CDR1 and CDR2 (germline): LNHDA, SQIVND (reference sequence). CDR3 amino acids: CASSIAGGTVDEQYF. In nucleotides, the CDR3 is TGTGCCAGTAGTATAGCGGGGGGCACCGTGGACGAGCAGTACTTC.

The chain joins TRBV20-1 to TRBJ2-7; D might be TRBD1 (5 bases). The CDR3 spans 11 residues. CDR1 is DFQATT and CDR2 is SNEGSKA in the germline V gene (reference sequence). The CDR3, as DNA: TGCAGCGGACACGATACCTACGAGCAGTACTTC. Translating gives CSGHDTYEQYF.

The DNA for the CDR3 is TGTGCCAGCAGTTACTCGGGGGGTATGGGCAATCAGCCCCAGCATTTT. As protein: CASSYSGGMGNQPQHF. V usage is TRBV6-2 or TRBV6-3 and J usage is TRBJ1-5; D is possibly TRBD1 (5 bases). Germline-derived CDR1 and CDR2 are MNHEY and SVGEGT. Trimming cost V 0 bases and J 2 bases, with 11 bases left between them. This CDR3 comprises 16 residues.

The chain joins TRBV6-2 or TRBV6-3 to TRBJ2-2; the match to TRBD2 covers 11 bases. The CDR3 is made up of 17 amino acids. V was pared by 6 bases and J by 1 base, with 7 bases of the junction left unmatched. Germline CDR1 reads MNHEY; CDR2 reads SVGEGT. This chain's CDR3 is CASSRGTSGRNTGELFF. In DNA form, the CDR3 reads TGTGCCAGCAGCCGTGGGACTAGCGGAAGGAACACCGGGGAGCTGTTTTTT.